These T cell receptor beta chains were read from a single sample in a study of T cell changes during pregnancy in multiple sclerosis. The method was immunoSEQ multiplex PCR; TCRdb's version includes in-frame clones alone and lacks a portion of them. The profile covers around 80,000 clones, with 94% appearing a single time and 0.95% to 1% taken by the ten largest. Sequencing was performed on peripheral blood, taken in the second trimester of pregnancy. These receptors were taken from a female donor in good health, enrolled as a control in a pregnancy study. The CDR3 runs from the conserved cysteine through the conserved F or W. The order of the fields is J gene, clone size, CDR3 length, D gene, V gene, CDR3 protein, CDR3 DNA. The D gene is left open where the match is weak. A clone size is listed for some rows: how often the clone was seen (once, few, many), or a class if it is expanded.

TRBJ2-3,-,17,-,TRBV5-4,CASSAGRGRPSTDTQYF,TGTGCCAGCAGTGCCGGACGAGGGAGGCCTAGCACAGATACGCAGTATTTT
TRBJ2-7,-,16,TRBD2,TRBV4-2,CASSRPEGLGVAEQYF,TGTGCCAGCAGCCGCCCAGAGGGACTAGGCGTTGCCGAGCAGTACTTC
TRBJ1-1,once,16,TRBD1,TRBV14,CASSHIRTGGVTEAFF,TGTGCCAGCAGCCACATCCGGACAGGAGGGGTCACTGAAGCTTTCTTT
TRBJ2-1,-,17,TRBD2,TRBV7-8,CASSLYSSQREGREQFF,TGTGCCAGCAGCTTATATTCTTCTCAGCGGGAGGGCCGGGAGCAGTTCTTC
TRBJ2-7,-,14,-,TRBV4-1,CASSQTSGNYEQYF,TGCGCCAGCAGCCAGACAAGCGGAAACTACGAGCAGTACTTC
TRBJ2-5,-,15,-,TRBV5-1,CASSLSSVVMETQYF,TGCGCCAGCAGCTTGAGCTCCGTGGTGATGGAGACCCAGTACTTC
TRBJ2-7,-,14,TRBD1,TRBV11-3,CASSQGQSSYEQYF,TGTGCCAGCAGCCAGGGACAGAGCTCCTACGAGCAGTACTTC
TRBJ2-1,-,15,-,TRBV27,CASSLGLTSYNEQFF,TGTGCCAGCAGTTTAGGCCTTACCTCCTACAATGAGCAGTTCTTC
TRBJ2-5,-,16,-,TRBV4-1,CASSQDPSRGWQTQYF,TGCGCCAGCAGCCAAGATCCAAGCAGGGGTTGGCAGACCCAGTACTTC
TRBJ1-1,-,11,-,TRBV6-5,CASSRGTEAFF,TGTGCCAGCAGTAGAGGCACTGAAGCTTTCTTT
TRBJ2-1,-,13,TRBD2,TRBV7-8,CASRASGSNEQFF,TGTGCCAGCAGGGCTAGCGGGAGTAATGAGCAGTTCTTC
TRBJ2-1,-,17,TRBD2,TRBV5-8,CASSHWASAGGNNEQFF,TGTGCCAGCAGCCATTGGGCCTCGGCGGGAGGGAACAATGAGCAGTTCTTC
TRBJ2-7,-,15,TRBD2,TRBV6-1,CASALGLAGSYEQYF,TGTGCCAGCGCCCTAGGACTAGCGGGTTCCTACGAGCAGTACTTC
TRBJ1-6,once,12,TRBD1,TRBV30,CAWSPIQGTVGF,TGTGCCTGGAGTCCCATACAGGGGACGGTCGGATTT
TRBJ2-5,-,14,TRBD2,TRBV2,CASSAGTSRETQYF,TGTGCCAGCAGTGCGGGGACTAGCAGGGAGACCCAGTACTTC
TRBJ2-1,-,16,-,TRBV19,CASSESGASSYNEQFF,TGTGCCAGTAGTGAATCAGGGGCGAGCTCCTACAATGAGCAGTTCTTC
TRBJ2-1,-,16,TRBD2,TRBV5-1,CASSSEAGGPNNEQFF,TGCGCCAGCAGCTCAGAAGCGGGAGGGCCCAACAATGAGCAGTTCTTC
TRBJ2-2,-,13,-,TRBV11-2,CASSLEYEGELFF,TGTGCCAGCAGCTTAGAGTACGAGGGGGAGCTGTTTTTT
TRBJ1-1,-,19,TRBD1,TRBV27,CASSYLPPGQGARNTEAFF,TGTGCCAGCAGTTACCTTCCACCGGGACAGGGGGCGCGGAACACTGAAGCTTTCTTT
TRBJ1-2,few,12,-,TRBV7-8,CASSSGSGGYTF,TGTGCCAGCAGCTCGGGGTCTGGTGGCTACACCTTC
TRBJ2-5,once,15,TRBD1,TRBV19,CASSTHRGIQETQYF,TGTGCCAGTAGTACCCACAGGGGCATCCAAGAGACCCAGTACTTC
TRBJ2-7,-,22,TRBD2,TRBV19,CASSMLGAGGPGVLLSSYEQYF,TGTGCCAGTAGTATGTTGGGGGCGGGAGGGCCCGGGGTGTTATTAAGCTCCTACGAGCAGTACTTC
TRBJ1-1,-,13,-,TRBV7-9,CASSFEGNTEAFF,TGTGCCAGCAGCTTTGAGGGGAACACTGAAGCTTTCTTT
TRBJ2-2,-,16,TRBD2,TRBV25-1,CASSEHAGANTGELFF,TGTGCCAGCAGTGAACATGCGGGAGCGAACACCGGGGAGCTGTTTTTT
TRBJ2-3,few,14,-,TRBV10-3,CAISEGTLADTQYF,TGTGCCATCAGTGAGGGGACTTTAGCAGATACGCAGTATTTT
TRBJ2-4,-,13,TRBD2,TRBV2,CASGGETKNIQYF,TGTGCCAGCGGGGGGGAGACCAAAAACATTCAGTACTTC
TRBJ2-3,once,14,TRBD1,TRBV28,CASSPGQGTDTQYF,TGTGCCAGCAGTCCGGGACAGGGTACAGATACGCAGTATTTT
TRBJ2-7,-,14,TRBD2,TRBV5-6,CASSFSLAGGEQYF,TGTGCCAGCAGCTTCTCCCTAGCGGGGGGCGAGCAGTACTTC
TRBJ1-1,-,14,-,TRBV21-1,CASSKEFGNTEAFF,TGTGCCAGCAGCAAAGAATTCGGGAACACTGAAGCTTTCTTT
TRBJ2-1,-,20,TRBD2,TRBV2,CASSVGLAGGRKSSYNEQFF,TGTGCCAGCAGTGTGGGATTAGCGGGAGGGAGAAAGAGCTCCTACAATGAGCAGTTCTTC
TRBJ1-2,-,13,TRBD1,TRBV7-9,CASSVDRGRGYTF,TGTGCCAGCAGCGTAGACAGGGGGAGAGGCTACACCTTC
TRBJ2-1,-,15,TRBD2,TRBV5-1,CASSSGLAGVSEQFF,TGCGCCAGCAGTTCGGGACTAGCGGGAGTAAGTGAGCAGTTCTTC
TRBJ2-7,-,11,-,TRBV20-1,CSARVVYEQYF,TGCAGTGCTAGAGTAGTCTACGAGCAGTACTTC
TRBJ2-5,-,15,TRBD2,TRBV4-1,CASSQRAGSQETQYF,TGCGCCAGCAGCCAAAGAGCGGGGTCCCAAGAGACCCAGTACTTC
TRBJ2-1,-,15,-,TRBV11-2,CASSPPPGPRGEQFF,TGTGCCAGCAGCCCGCCGCCGGGTCCACGAGGAGAGCAGTTCTTC
TRBJ2-5,-,15,-,TRBV5-4,CANSFNPGGRETQYF,TGTGCCAACAGCTTTAACCCGGGGGGCCGGGAGACCCAGTACTTC
TRBJ2-7,-,11,-,TRBV6-6,CASSGRYEQYF,TGTGCCAGCAGTGGGCGCTACGAGCAGTACTTC
TRBJ2-7,-,15,TRBD2,TRBV13,CASSPGLASTYEQYF,TGTGCCAGCAGCCCGGGACTAGCGAGCACTTACGAGCAGTACTTC
TRBJ2-7,-,16,TRBD2,TRBV7-7,CASSRTSGGSFSEQYF,TGTGCTAGCAGCCGTACTAGCGGGGGGAGCTTCTCCGAGCAGTACTTC
TRBJ1-1,-,16,TRBD1,TRBV18,CASSPWTGSLNTEAFF,TGTGCCAGCTCACCGTGGACAGGGTCTTTGAACACTGAAGCTTTCTTT
TRBJ1-5,-,13,-,TRBV27,CASKPGGNQPQHF,TGTGCCAGCAAGCCAGGCGGCAATCAGCCCCAGCATTTT
TRBJ1-1,-,17,-,TRBV7-8,CASSLPVLAGGNTEAFF,TGTGCCAGCAGCCTACCAGTTTTGGCAGGTGGGAACACTGAAGCTTTCTTT
TRBJ2-1,-,14,-,TRBV4-1,CASSQEGGLGEQFF,TGCGCCAGCAGCCAAGAAGGCGGGTTGGGTGAGCAGTTCTTC
TRBJ2-2,-,17,-,TRBV4-1,CASSQGTWDTNTGELFF,TGCGCCAGCAGCCAAGGAACCTGGGACACGAACACCGGGGAGCTGTTTTTT
TRBJ1-1,-,14,-,TRBV6-5,CASSTNSLNTEAFF,TGTGCCAGCAGTACGAACAGTCTGAACACTGAAGCTTTCTTT
TRBJ1-4,-,13,-,TRBV14,CASSFSVNEKLFF,TGTGCCAGCAGCTTCTCCGTGAATGAAAAACTGTTTTTT
TRBJ2-7,-,13,-,TRBV21-1,CASTRTSGYEQYF,TGTGCCAGCACCCGGACTAGCGGCTACGAGCAGTACTTC
TRBJ1-1,once,15,TRBD1,TRBV27,CASSSRQGRRTEAFF,TGTGCCAGCAGTTCCCGACAGGGAAGGAGGACTGAAGCTTTCTTT
TRBJ2-5,-,14,-,TRBV5-4,CASRSSQGGETQYF,TGTGCCAGCAGGTCCTCTCAGGGGGGAGAGACCCAGTACTTC
TRBJ2-3,-,16,-,TRBV5-1,CASSLGLAASTDTQYF,TGCGCCAGCAGCTTGGGCCTAGCAGCTAGCACAGATACGCAGTATTTT